The clone carrying this T cell receptor (beta chain) showed up just a few times. These data come from a study of identical twins. CDR1 and CDR2 (germline): SGHDT, YYEEEE. Deletions cut 3 bases from V and 6 bases from J, with 13 bases between. There are 13 residues in the CDR3. In TCRdb, the 5' RACE reads were re-called with MiXCR into one record per CDR3 protein. The sample shows roughly 350,000 distinct CDR3 sequences, roughly an eighth of them seen only once. Separately, the same data were catalogued under a study of yellow fever vaccine responses in identical twins.

Source material: CD8+ T cells sorted from blood. The J gene is TRBJ2-7, the V gene TRBV5-6, with D perhaps TRBD2 (5 bases). The clonotype comes from a woman aged 18-30 years in good health. This CDR3 reads CASSYEGLGEQYF. The CDR3 nucleotides read TGTGCCAGCAGCTACGAGGGTCTCGGCGAGCAGTACTTC.